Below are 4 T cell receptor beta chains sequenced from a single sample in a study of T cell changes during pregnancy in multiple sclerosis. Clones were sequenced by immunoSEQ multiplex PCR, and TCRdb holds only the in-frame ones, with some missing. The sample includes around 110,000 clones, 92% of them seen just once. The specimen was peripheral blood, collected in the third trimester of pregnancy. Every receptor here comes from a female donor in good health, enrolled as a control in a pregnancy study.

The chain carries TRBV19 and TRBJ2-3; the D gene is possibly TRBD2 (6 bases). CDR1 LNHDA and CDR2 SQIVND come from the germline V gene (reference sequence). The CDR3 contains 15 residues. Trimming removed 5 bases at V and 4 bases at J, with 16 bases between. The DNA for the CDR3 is TGTGCCAGTAGTGCGCTAGCGAGGGAAGCAGATACGCAGTATTTT. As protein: CASSALAREADTQYF.

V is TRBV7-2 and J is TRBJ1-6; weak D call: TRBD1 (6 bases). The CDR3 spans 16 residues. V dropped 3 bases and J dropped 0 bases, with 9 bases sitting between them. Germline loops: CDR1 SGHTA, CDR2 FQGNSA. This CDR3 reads CASSFQGGSYNSPLHF. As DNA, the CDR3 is TGTGCCAGCAGCTTCCAAGGGGGCTCCTATAATTCACCCCTCCACTTT. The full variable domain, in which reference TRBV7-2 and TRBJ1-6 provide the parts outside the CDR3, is GAGVSQSPSNKVTEKGKDVELRCDPISGHTALYWYRQSLGQGLEFLIYFQGNSAPDKSGLPSDRFSAERTGGSVSTLTIQRTQQEDSAVYLCASSFQGGSYNSPLHFGNGTRLTVT.

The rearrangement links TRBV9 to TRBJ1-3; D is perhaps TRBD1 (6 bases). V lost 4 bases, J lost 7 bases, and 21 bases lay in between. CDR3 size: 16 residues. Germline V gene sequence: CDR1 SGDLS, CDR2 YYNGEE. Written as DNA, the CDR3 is TGTGCCAGCAGCCCAAAGGACAGACGTGAACGGAACACCATATATTTT. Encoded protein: CASSPKDRRERNTIYF.

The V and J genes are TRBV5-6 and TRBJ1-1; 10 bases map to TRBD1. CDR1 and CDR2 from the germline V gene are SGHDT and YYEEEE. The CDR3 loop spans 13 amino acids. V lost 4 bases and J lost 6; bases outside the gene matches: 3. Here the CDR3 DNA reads TGTGCCAGCAGCCGGGACAGGGGCCCTGAAGCTTTCTTT. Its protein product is CASSRDRGPEAFF.